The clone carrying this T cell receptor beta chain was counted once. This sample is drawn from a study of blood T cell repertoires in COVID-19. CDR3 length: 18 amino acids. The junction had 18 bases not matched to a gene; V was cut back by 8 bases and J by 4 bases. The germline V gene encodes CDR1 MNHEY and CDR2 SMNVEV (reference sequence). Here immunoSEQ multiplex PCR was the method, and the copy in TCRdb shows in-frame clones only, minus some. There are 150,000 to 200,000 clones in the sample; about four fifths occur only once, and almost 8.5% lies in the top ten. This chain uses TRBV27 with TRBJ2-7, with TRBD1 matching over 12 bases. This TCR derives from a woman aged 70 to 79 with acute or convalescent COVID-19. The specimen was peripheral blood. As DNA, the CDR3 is TGTGCCAGCGTTCGACCGGGACAGGGGGCGCGGAGGAAGTACGAGCAGTACTTC. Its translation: CASVRPGQGARRKYEQYF.